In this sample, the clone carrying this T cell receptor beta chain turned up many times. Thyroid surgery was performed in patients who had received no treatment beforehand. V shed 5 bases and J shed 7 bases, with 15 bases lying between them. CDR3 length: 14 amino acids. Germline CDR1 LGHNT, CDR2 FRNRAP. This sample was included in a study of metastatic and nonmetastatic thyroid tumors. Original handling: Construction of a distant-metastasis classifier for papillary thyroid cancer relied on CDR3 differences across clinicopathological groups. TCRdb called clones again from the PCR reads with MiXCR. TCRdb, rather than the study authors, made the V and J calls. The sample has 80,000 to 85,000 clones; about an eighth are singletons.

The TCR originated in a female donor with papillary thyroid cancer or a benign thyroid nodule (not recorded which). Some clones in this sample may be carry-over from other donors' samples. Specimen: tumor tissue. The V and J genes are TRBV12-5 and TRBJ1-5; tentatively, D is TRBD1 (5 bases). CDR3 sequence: CASGAGGRGQPQHF. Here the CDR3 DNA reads TGTGCTAGTGGTGCGGGGGGGAGAGGACAGCCCCAGCATTTT.